This T cell receptor beta chain emerged from a study of PD-1 blockade in classical Hodgkin lymphoma. Some clones are missing from TCRdb's copy, which holds only in-frame ones; the method was immunoSEQ multiplex PCR. Of almost 20,000 clones in the sample, less than 85% were seen once. Germline loops: CDR1 KGHSH, CDR2 LQKENI. V was clipped by 4 bases and J by 5 bases; unmatched bases: 11. CDR3 length equals 17 residues. Noted time point: cycle 4 day 1 (C4D1), after 5 to 7 weeks of nivolumab. Each patient relapsed following autologous stem cell transplantation, and prior brentuximab vedotin exposure differed. Magnetic depletion of unwanted cells isolated CD4+ T cells from thawed PBMCs.

This receptor was taken from a human donor with classical Hodgkin lymphoma. This chain links TRBV18 with TRBJ1-6, with 7 nucleotides matching TRBD1. The material sequenced was CD4+ T cells from blood, taken before the fourth cycle of nivolumab. The CDR3 protein is CASSRNQQGSDNSPLHF. CDR3 sequence (DNA): TGTGCCAGCTCACGCAATCAACAGGGGTCAGATAATTCACCCCTCCACTTT.